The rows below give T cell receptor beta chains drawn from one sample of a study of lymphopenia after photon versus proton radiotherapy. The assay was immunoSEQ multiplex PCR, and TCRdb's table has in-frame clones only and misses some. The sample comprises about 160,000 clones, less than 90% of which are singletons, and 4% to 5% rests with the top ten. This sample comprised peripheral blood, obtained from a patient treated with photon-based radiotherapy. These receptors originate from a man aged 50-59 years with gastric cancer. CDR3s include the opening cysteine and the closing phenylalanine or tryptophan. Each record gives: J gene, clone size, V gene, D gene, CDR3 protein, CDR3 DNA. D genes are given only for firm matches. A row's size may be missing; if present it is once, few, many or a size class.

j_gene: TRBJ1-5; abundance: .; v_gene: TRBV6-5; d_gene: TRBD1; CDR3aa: CASSPGTGDNQPQHF; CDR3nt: TGTGCCAGCAGCCCCGGAACAGGGGACAATCAGCCCCAGCATTTT
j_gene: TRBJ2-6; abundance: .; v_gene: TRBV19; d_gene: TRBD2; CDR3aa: CASSNTGLGGTSGANVLTF; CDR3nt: TGTGCCAGTAGTAATACGGGACTAGGAGGAACATCTGGGGCCAACGTCCTGACTTTC
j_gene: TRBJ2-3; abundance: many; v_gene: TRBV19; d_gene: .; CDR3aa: CASSTGLGRWQYF; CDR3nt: TGTGCCAGTAGTACGGGCCTGGGGCGTTGGCAGTATTTT
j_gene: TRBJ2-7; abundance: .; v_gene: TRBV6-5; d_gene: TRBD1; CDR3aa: CASSYGQANEQYF; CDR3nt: TGTGCCAGCAGTTACGGACAGGCAAACGAGCAGTACTTC
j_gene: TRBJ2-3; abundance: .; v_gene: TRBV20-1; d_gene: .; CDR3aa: CSASQPDTQYF; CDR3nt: TGCAGTGCTAGTCAACCCGATACGCAGTATTTT
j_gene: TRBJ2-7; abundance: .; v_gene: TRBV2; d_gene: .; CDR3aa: CASSVHYEQYF; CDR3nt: TGTGCCAGCAGTGTCCACTACGAGCAGTACTTC
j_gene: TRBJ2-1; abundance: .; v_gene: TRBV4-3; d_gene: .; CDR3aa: CASSRIGTRYNEQFF; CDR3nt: TGCGCCAGCAGCCGCATAGGGACGCGCTACAATGAGCAGTTCTTC
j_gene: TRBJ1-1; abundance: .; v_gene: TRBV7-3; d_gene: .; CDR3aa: CASSSFPGVNTEAFF; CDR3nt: TGTGCCAGCAGCTCATTTCCCGGGGTGAACACTGAAGCTTTCTTT
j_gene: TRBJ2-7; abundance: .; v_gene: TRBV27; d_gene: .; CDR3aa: CASPLYHRISYEQYF; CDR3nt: TGTGCCAGCCCTTTATACCACAGAATCTCCTACGAGCAGTACTTC
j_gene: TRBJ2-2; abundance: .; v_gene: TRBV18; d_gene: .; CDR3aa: CASSPLSPLNTGELFF; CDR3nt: TGTGCCAGCTCACCACTTTCACCGTTGAACACCGGGGAGCTGTTTTTT
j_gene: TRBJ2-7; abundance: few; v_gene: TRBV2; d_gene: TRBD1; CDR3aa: CASSEVGTEYF; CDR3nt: TGTGCCAGCAGTGAAGTCGGGACAGAGTACTTC
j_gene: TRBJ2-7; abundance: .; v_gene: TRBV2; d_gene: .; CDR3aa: CASSESAGSNEQYF; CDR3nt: TGTGCCAGCAGTGAGTCGGCCGGATCCAACGAGCAGTACTTC
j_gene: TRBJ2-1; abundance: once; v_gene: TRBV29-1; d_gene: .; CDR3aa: CSVVSSYNEQFF; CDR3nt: TGCAGCGTTGTAAGCTCCTACAATGAGCAGTTCTTC
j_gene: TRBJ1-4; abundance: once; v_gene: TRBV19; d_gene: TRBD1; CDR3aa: CASSRLSLRGTNEKLFF; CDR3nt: TGTGCCAGTAGTAGACTCAGCCTCAGGGGGACTAATGAAAAACTGTTTTTT
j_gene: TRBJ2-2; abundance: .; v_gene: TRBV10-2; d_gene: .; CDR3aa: CASRNINTGELFF; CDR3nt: TGCGCCAGCAGGAATATTAACACCGGGGAGCTGTTTTTT
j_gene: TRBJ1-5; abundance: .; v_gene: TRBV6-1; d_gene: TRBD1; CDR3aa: CASSESNRGVGQPQHF; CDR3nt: TGTGCCAGCAGTGAATCTAACAGGGGCGTGGGTCAGCCCCAGCATTTT
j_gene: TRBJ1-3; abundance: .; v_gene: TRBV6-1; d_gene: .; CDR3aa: CASAGGGTGNTIYF; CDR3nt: TGTGCCAGTGCTGGTGGGGGGACTGGAAACACCATATATTTT
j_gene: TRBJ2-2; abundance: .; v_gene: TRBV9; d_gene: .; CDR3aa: CASSVAGNTGELFF; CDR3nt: TGTGCCAGCAGCGTAGCGGGCAACACCGGGGAGCTGTTTTTT
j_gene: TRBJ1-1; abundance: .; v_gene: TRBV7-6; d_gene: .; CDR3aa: CASSPGPRITEAFF; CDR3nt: TGTGCCAGCAGCCCGGGACCCCGGATCACTGAAGCTTTCTTT
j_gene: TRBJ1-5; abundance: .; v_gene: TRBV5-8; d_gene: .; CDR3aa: CASSLGQGSNQPQHF; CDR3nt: TGTGCCAGCAGCTTAGGGCAGGGAAGTAATCAGCCCCAGCATTTT
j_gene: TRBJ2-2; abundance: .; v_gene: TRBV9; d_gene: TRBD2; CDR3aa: CASSAGGANTGELFF; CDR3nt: TGTGCCAGCAGCGCGGGAGGTGCGAACACCGGGGAGCTGTTTTTT
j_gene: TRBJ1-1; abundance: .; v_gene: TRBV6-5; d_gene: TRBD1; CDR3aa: CASSRGDSWTEAFF; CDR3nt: TGTGCCAGCAGTCGCGGGGACAGCTGGACTGAAGCTTTCTTT
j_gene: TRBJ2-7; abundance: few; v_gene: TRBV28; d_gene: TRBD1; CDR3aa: CASTPPRGPQYF; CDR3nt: TGTGCCAGCACCCCGCCAAGGGGGCCACAGTACTTC
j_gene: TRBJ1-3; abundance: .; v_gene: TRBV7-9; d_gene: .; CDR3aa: CASSLRAGIRHSGNTIYF; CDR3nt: TGTGCCAGCAGCTTAAGGGCCGGGATCCGGCACTCTGGAAACACCATATATTTT
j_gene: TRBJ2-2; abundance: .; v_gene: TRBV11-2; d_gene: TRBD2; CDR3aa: CASRDLRTSGYPNTGELFF; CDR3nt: TGTGCCAGCAGGGATCTCCGGACTAGCGGGTACCCGAACACCGGGGAGCTGTTTTTT
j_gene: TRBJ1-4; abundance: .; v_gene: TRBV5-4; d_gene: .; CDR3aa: CASSLLDSLNEKLFF; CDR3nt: TGTGCCAGCAGCTTGTTAGACAGCCTTAATGAAAAACTGTTTTTT
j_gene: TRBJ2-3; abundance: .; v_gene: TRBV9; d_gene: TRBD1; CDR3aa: CASSADPDRVSTDTQYF; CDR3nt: TGTGCCAGCAGCGCTGACCCTGACAGGGTAAGCACAGATACGCAGTATTTT
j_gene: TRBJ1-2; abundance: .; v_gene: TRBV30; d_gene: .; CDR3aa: CAWSARKNYGYTF; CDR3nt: TGTGCCTGGAGTGCCAGGAAAAACTATGGCTACACCTTC
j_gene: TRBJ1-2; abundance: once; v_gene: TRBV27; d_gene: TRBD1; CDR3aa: CASSFAGGPNYGYTF; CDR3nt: TGTGCCAGCAGTTTTGCAGGGGGCCCTAACTATGGCTACACCTTC
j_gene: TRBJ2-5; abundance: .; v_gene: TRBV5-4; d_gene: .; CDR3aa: CASSQSGGDYSQYF; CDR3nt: TGTGCCAGCAGCCAGTCGGGGGGCGACTATTCACAGTACTTC
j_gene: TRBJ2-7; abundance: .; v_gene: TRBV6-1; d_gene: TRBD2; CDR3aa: CASSELAGTEREQYF; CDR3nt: TGTGCCAGCAGTGAACTAGCGGGTACGGAACGCGAGCAGTACTTC
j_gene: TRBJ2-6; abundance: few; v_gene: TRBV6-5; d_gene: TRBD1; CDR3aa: CAARDSQLGANVLTF; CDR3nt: TGTGCCGCCCGGGACAGTCAATTAGGGGCCAACGTCCTGACTTTC
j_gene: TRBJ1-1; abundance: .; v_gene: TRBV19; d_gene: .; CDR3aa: CASSYRPGTEAFF; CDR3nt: TGTGCCAGTAGTTACCGACCGGGGACTGAAGCTTTCTTT